What follows are 8 T cell receptor beta chains derived from one specimen sequenced in a study of blood T cell repertoires in COVID-19. Generated by immunoSEQ multiplex PCR, the TCRdb table keeps only in-frame clones and is missing some. The sample lists around 160,000 clones, roughly four fifths occurring once. The sequencing sample was made of peripheral blood. These TCRs come from a human donor with acute or convalescent COVID-19. The donor label of this sample is uncertain.

V is TRBV3-1 (or the pseudogene TRBV3-2) and J is TRBJ2-2; 12 bases are a match to TRBD2. The V and J ends lost 3 bases and 8 bases, in that order; junction bases with no gene match: 7. The CDR3 has 16 amino acids. Germline loops: CDR1 LGHDT, CDR2 YNNKEL (reference sequence). In DNA, the CDR3 is TGTGCCAGCAGCCAGACTAGCGGGGGATTTAGTGGGGAGCTGTTTTTT. Translating it yields CASSQTSGGFSGELFF.

The CDR3 sequence is CASSQQGMGGYTF. The CDR3 bases are TGCGCCAGCAGCCAACAGGGGATGGGTGGCTACACCTTC. The chain uses TRBV5-1 and TRBJ1-2; 7 positions match TRBD1. Germline CDR1 reads SGHRS; CDR2 reads YFSETQ. The CDR3 is 13 residues long. V dropped 4 bases and J dropped 7; count of bases not matched to a gene: 7.

The rearrangement uses TRBV5-1 and TRBJ1-3; 9 positions match TRBD1. The V gene's germline CDR1 is SGHRS and CDR2 YFSETQ. The length of the CDR3 is 16 residues. V shed 4 bases, J shed 1 base, and the junction held 6 bases outside the gene matches. Here the CDR3 reads CASSAGQGNSGNTIYF. CDR3 DNA: TGCGCCAGCAGCGCGGGACAGGGAAATTCTGGAAACACCATATATTTT.

This clone was observed a handful of times. The chain is built from TRBV6-5 and TRBJ1-6; possibly TRBD1 for D (5 bases). Germline V CDR1 and CDR2: MNHEY, SVGAGI. CDR3 length: 14 residues. Trimming cost V 7 bases and J 7 bases, with 14 bases left between them. DNA of the CDR3: TGTGCCAGCACCTGGGGCGGCCCGAATTCACCCCTCCACTTT. Its protein product is CASTWGGPNSPLHF.

The chain combines TRBV6-5 with TRBJ1-2, with no clear D. The CDR3 is 14 amino acids. CDR1 MNHEY and CDR2 SVGAGI come from the germline V gene. V shed 0 bases and J shed 5 bases, with 10 bases lying between them. CDR3: CASSYSGDSYGYTF. DNA of the CDR3: TGTGCCAGCAGTTACTCCGGGGATAGTTATGGCTACACCTTC.

The chain employs TRBV11-2 and TRBJ1-6; 9 nucleotides line up with TRBD1. The length of the CDR3 is 15 residues. CDR1 and CDR2 from the germline V gene are SGHAT and FQNNGV. V was pared by 0 bases and J by 8 bases, with 2 bases of the junction left unmatched. The CDR3 DNA reads TGTGCCAGCAGCTTAGAGACAGGGGGGCATTCACCCCTCCACTTT. The encoded protein is CASSLETGGHSPLHF.

This clone was observed a single time. The rearrangement joins TRBV7-2 to TRBJ2-7; 7 bases are shared with TRBD1. The CDR3 is 13 residues long. Germline loops: CDR1 SGHTA, CDR2 FQGNSA. V shed 1 base, J shed 7 bases, and the junction held 4 bases outside the gene matches. The chain's CDR3 is CASSLEGQREQYF. CDR3 nucleotide sequence: TGTGCCAGCAGCTTAGAGGGACAGAGGGAGCAGTACTTC.

The gene calls are TRBV18 and TRBJ1-6, with no clear D. V lost 2 bases to trimming and J lost 3 bases, with 14 bases between them. The V gene's germline CDR1 is KGHSH and CDR2 LQKENI. The CDR3 is made up of 17 amino acids. CDR3 sequence reads: CASSPISSSSYNSPLHF. The CDR3 DNA reads as TGTGCCAGCTCACCAATCAGTAGCAGTAGCTATAATTCACCCCTCCACTTT.